This TCR beta chain was recovered during a study of T-cell reconstitution after alpha-beta-depleted transplantation in children. Study-wide points: Newly produced T cells mostly accounted for T-cell counts and diversity one year post-transplant. In patients about two months after transplant, alpha-beta T cells reportedly arose from several hundred expanded graft clones.

This clonotype has just a few counts. Antigen specificity is unknown. During its preparation, the TCRbeta library received unique molecular identifiers. TCRdb reprocessed the PCR reads with MiXCR, giving one entry per CDR3 protein. Of hundreds of thousands of distinct CDR3 sequences in the sample, 10% to 15% were seen once. The receptor was isolated from a male patient younger than 18 who had a stem cell transplant for acute myeloid leukemia, so the T cells may come from the graft donor. Sequenced material: PBMCs, mostly from graft donor cells, taken 360 days after TCRalphabeta/CD19-depleted stem cell transplant.

In nucleotides, the CDR3 is TGTGCCAGCAGTTTATATATGGAAAGAGGAGGGGGAGGAAATGGCTACACCTTC. Its translation: CASSLYMERGGGGNGYTF. The V gene is TRBV28, the J gene TRBJ1-2; maybe TRBD1 (6 bases). V gave up 1 base and J gave up 6 bases, with 24 bases separating them. CDR1 is MDHEN, CDR2 SYDVKM, per germline. This CDR3 has 18 amino acids.